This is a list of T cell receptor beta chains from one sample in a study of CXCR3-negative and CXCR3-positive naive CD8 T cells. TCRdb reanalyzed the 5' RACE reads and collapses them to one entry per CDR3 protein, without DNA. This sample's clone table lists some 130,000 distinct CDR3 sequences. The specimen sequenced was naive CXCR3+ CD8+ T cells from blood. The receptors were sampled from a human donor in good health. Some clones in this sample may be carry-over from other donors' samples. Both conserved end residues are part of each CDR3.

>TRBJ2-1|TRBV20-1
CSARDLRGRVYNEQFF
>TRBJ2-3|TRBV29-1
CSVLLAGGPDTQYF
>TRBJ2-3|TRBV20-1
CSARDRVSGGPQYF
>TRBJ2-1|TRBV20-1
CSALPPPEEPKDNEQFF
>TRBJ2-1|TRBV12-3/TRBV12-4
CASTNPGLMNEQFF
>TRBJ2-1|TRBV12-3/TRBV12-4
CASSLQLTNEQFF
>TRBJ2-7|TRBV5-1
CASSLGWGRVDEQYF
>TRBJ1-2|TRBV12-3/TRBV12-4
CASSQHARTTNYGYTF
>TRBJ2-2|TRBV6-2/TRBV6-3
CASRGDRANTGELFF
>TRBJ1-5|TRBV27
CASSLRGYNQPQHF
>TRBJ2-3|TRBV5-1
CASSFTETSGATDTQYF
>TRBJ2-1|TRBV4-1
CASSQASVWLADSYNEQFF
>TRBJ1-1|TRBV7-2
CASSYPMWGEAFF
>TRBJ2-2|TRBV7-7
CASSFFSGGKNTGELFF
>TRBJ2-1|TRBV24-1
CATSEDGYNEQFF
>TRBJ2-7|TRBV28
CASNLFLAGAYEQYF
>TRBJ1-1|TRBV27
CVSRSMTGLTEAFF
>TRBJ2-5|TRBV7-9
CASRASGSFVETQYF
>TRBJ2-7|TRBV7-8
CASSLVAGRTYEQYF
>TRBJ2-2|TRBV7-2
CASRSSGNVAGELFF
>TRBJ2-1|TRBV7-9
CASSDTGGEQFF
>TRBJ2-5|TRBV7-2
CASSSTVGRETQYF
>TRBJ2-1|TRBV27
CASIPSEGQGAHNEQFF
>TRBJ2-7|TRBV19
CASSLGTSPSYEQYF
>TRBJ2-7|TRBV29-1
CSVEDTEKEAYEQYF
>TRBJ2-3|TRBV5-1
CASSGGRGMWDGTDTQYF
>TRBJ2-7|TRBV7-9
CASSLTPTYEQYF
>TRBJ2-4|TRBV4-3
CASSQDYDRSLAKNIQYF
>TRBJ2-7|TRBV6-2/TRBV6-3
CASSPDSANEQYF
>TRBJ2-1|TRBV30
CAWSHLRTGYEQFF
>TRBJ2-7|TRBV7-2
CASSLELGLAGYEQYF
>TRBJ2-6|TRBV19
CASSVTGLTSGANVLTF
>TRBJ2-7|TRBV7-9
CASSPWGREGYEQYF
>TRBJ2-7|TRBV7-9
CASSFGQGTTRNEQYF
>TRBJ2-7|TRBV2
CASSAGQGATYEQYF
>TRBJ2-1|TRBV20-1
CSGSGLAGVKVATNEQFF
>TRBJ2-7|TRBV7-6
CASSPSPGLSYEQYF
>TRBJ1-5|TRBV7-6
CASSLGNNQPQHF
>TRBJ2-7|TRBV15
CATSKDREGSYEQYF
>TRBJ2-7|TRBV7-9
CASTSRDIHYEQYF